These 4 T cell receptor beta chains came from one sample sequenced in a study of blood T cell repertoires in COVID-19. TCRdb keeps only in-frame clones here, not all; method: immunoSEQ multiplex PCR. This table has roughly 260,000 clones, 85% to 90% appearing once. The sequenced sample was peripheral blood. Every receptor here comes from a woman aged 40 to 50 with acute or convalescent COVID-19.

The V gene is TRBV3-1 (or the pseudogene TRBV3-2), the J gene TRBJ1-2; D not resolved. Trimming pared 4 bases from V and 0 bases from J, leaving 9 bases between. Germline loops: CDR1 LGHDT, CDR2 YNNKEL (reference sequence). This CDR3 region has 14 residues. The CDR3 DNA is TGTGCCAGCAGCCCTCTAATAGCTAACTATGGCTACACCTTC. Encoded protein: CASSPLIANYGYTF.

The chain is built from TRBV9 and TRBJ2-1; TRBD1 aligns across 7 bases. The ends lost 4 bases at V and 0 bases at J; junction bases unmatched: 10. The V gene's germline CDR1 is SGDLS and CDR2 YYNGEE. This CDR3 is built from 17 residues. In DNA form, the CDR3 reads TGTGCCAGCAGCCCTTTGGGAGACAGGGCCTCCTACAATGAGCAGTTCTTC. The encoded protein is CASSPLGDRASYNEQFF. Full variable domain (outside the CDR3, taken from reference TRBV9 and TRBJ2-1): DSGVTQTPKHLITATGQRVTLRCSPRSGDLSVYWYQQSLDQGLQFLIQYYNGEERAKGNILERFSAQQFPDLHSELNLSSLELGDSALYFCASSPLGDRASYNEQFFGPGTRLTVL.

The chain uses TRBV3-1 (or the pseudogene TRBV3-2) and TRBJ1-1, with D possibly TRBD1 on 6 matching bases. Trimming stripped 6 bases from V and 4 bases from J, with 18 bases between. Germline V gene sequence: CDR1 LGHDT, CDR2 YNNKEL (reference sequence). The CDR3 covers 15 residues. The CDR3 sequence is CASRGGGGGSTEAFF. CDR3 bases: TGTGCCAGCAGAGGAGGGGGAGGGGGAAGCACTGAAGCTTTCTTT.

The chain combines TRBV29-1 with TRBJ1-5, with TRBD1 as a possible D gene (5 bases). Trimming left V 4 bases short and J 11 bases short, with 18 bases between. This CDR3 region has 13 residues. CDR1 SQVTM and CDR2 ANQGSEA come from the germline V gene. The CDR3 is CSVAWESAGAQHF. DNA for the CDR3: TGCAGCGTTGCGTGGGAGTCCGCGGGGGCCCAGCATTTT.